This TCR beta chain was sequenced in a study of vaccination effects on CD4 cells after COVID-19. Study findings and constraints: There were few convalescent patients in the study and no early post-infection timepoints.

Data came from immunoSEQ multiplex PCR; TCRdb stores just in-frame clones and leaves some out. The sample lists tens of thousands of clones; just under 75% were seen once. Sequencing in the ViraFEST assay came after antigen-specific CD4+ T cells had been expanded with viral peptide pools, which were used to stimulate PBMC. Investigators separated out CD4+ T cells once approximately 9 days of culture had passed. Recipients of the vaccine had no prior SARS-CoV-2 infection and negative nucleocapsid antibodies. Half the medium was replaced with IL-2 medium on days 3 and 7. The V and J ends lost 3 bases and 3 bases respectively, with 7 bases between them. CDR3 length equals 12 residues. Germline CDR1 and CDR2: SGHKS and YYEKEE (reference sequence). Regarding this clone: Its antigen remains unidentified.

Sequences were derived from CD4+ T cells from PBMCs cultured with SARS-CoV-2 spike peptides, sampled before COVID-19 vaccination. The clonotype originates from a human donor who received a COVID-19 vaccine. The chain uses TRBV5-5 and TRBJ2-7; D is ambiguous. The CDR3 nucleotides read TGTGCCAGCAGCTATGGGCGCTACGAGCAGTACTTC. Translating it yields CASSYGRYEQYF. Drawing the rest from reference TRBV5-5 and TRBJ2-7, the complete variable domain is DAGVTQSPTHLIKTRGQQVTLRCSPISGHKSVSWYQQVLGQGPQFIFQYYEKEERGRGNFPDRFSARQFPNYSSELNVNALLLGDSALYLCASSYGRYEQYFGPGTRLTVT.